Listed below are T cell receptor beta chains from one sample, sequenced in a study of blood T cell repertoires in COVID-19. The method was immunoSEQ multiplex PCR; TCRdb's version includes in-frame clones alone and lacks a portion of them. Of fewer than 250,000 clones listed, 65% to 90% were seen once; the top ten hold 3.5% to 4%. The specimen sequenced was PBMCs or T cells enriched from blood (not recorded which). These receptors all stem from a middle-aged woman with acute COVID-19. The CDR3 runs from the conserved cysteine through the conserved F or W. A D gene is named only where the DNA matches it firmly. Part of the rows lack a size; the others show once, few, many or a class for expanded clones.

D gene: -; clone size: once; V gene: TRBV27; J gene: TRBJ2-7; CDR3 protein: CASSFAVVGGSYEQYF; CDR3 DNA: TGTGCCAGCAGTTTTGCTGTGGTGGGGGGCTCCTACGAGCAGTACTTC
D gene: -; clone size: -; V gene: TRBV10-3; J gene: TRBJ1-2; CDR3 protein: CAISEFSNYGYTF; CDR3 DNA: TGTGCCATCAGTGAGTTCTCTAACTATGGCTACACCTTC
D gene: TRBD1; clone size: -; V gene: TRBV4-2; J gene: TRBJ2-7; CDR3 protein: CASSQMGTVYEQYF; CDR3 DNA: TGTGCCAGCAGCCAAATGGGGACAGTCTACGAGCAGTACTTC
D gene: TRBD1; clone size: -; V gene: TRBV30; J gene: TRBJ1-5; CDR3 protein: CAWSARDRHNQPQHF; CDR3 DNA: TGTGCCTGGAGTGCCCGGGACAGGCACAATCAGCCCCAGCATTTT
D gene: -; clone size: -; V gene: TRBV5-5; J gene: TRBJ2-5; CDR3 protein: CASSFLRVGGETQYF; CDR3 DNA: TGTGCCAGCAGCTTTCTCAGGGTCGGGGGAGAGACCCAGTACTTC
D gene: -; clone size: -; V gene: TRBV9; J gene: TRBJ2-2; CDR3 protein: CASSPELTGNTGELFF; CDR3 DNA: TGTGCCAGCAGCCCTGAATTAACAGGGAACACCGGGGAGCTGTTTTTT
D gene: -; clone size: -; V gene: TRBV5-6; J gene: TRBJ2-1; CDR3 protein: CASSFGTRDEQFF; CDR3 DNA: TGTGCCAGCAGCTTCGGGACAAGAGATGAGCAGTTCTTC
D gene: -; clone size: -; V gene: TRBV28; J gene: TRBJ2-7; CDR3 protein: CASSLPRRSSYEQYF; CDR3 DNA: TGTGCCAGCAGTTTACCCCGGAGGAGCTCCTACGAGCAGTACTTC
D gene: -; clone size: -; V gene: TRBV19; J gene: TRBJ1-5; CDR3 protein: CASSAQGLGQPQHF; CDR3 DNA: TGTGCCAGTAGTGCACAGGGCCTAGGGCAGCCCCAGCATTTT
D gene: TRBD2; clone size: -; V gene: TRBV6-5; J gene: TRBJ2-1; CDR3 protein: CASRLAGVGTNEQFF; CDR3 DNA: TGTGCCAGTCGTCTAGCGGGAGTGGGGACCAATGAGCAGTTCTTC
D gene: -; clone size: -; V gene: TRBV18; J gene: TRBJ1-1; CDR3 protein: CASSPWSTSEAFF; CDR3 DNA: TGTGCCAGCTCACCATGGTCGACATCCGAAGCTTTCTTT
D gene: TRBD1; clone size: -; V gene: TRBV3-1/TRBV3-2; J gene: TRBJ1-3; CDR3 protein: CASSQDEGAGGNTIYF; CDR3 DNA: TGTGCCAGCAGCCAAGATGAGGGGGCAGGTGGAAACACCATATATTTT
D gene: TRBD2; clone size: few; V gene: TRBV4-1; J gene: TRBJ2-1; CDR3 protein: CASSQDRAGGYNEQFF; CDR3 DNA: TGCGCCAGCAGCCAAGATCGGGCGGGAGGGTACAATGAGCAGTTCTTC
D gene: TRBD1; clone size: -; V gene: TRBV11-3; J gene: TRBJ2-7; CDR3 protein: CASSLNPGTASSYEQYF; CDR3 DNA: TGTGCCAGCAGCTTAAATCCCGGGACAGCTTCCTCCTACGAGCAGTACTTC
D gene: -; clone size: -; V gene: TRBV10-3; J gene: TRBJ1-3; CDR3 protein: CAISAPGRRQGAGNTIYF; CDR3 DNA: TGTGCCATCAGTGCGCCAGGGCGAAGGCAAGGTGCTGGAAACACCATATATTTT
D gene: TRBD1; clone size: -; V gene: TRBV19; J gene: TRBJ2-3; CDR3 protein: CASSRRTGVLADTQYF; CDR3 DNA: TGTGCCAGTAGTCGCCGAACAGGGGTTCTGGCAGATACGCAGTATTTT
D gene: -; clone size: -; V gene: TRBV28; J gene: TRBJ1-2; CDR3 protein: CASSVTGGFGYTF; CDR3 DNA: TGTGCCAGCAGCGTCACGGGGGGGTTCGGCTACACCTTC
D gene: -; clone size: once; V gene: TRBV10-3; J gene: TRBJ1-1; CDR3 protein: CAIVGGANTEAFF; CDR3 DNA: TGTGCCATCGTTGGAGGGGCGAACACTGAAGCTTTCTTT
D gene: TRBD1; clone size: -; V gene: TRBV15; J gene: TRBJ1-5; CDR3 protein: CATSGGQGYSNQPQHF; CDR3 DNA: TGTGCCACCAGCGGTGGACAGGGCTATAGCAATCAGCCCCAGCATTTT
D gene: -; clone size: -; V gene: TRBV11-3; J gene: TRBJ2-5; CDR3 protein: CASSLSSEETQYF; CDR3 DNA: TGTGCCAGCAGCTTGAGTTCCGAAGAGACCCAGTACTTC
D gene: -; clone size: -; V gene: TRBV6-5; J gene: TRBJ1-6; CDR3 protein: CASSYGGRGNSPLHF; CDR3 DNA: TGTGCCAGCAGTTACGGTGGCAGGGGAAATTCACCCCTCCACTTT
D gene: -; clone size: -; V gene: TRBV6-4; J gene: TRBJ1-1; CDR3 protein: CASSGQEGSFF; CDR3 DNA: TGTGCCAGCAGTGGCCAAGAGGGCTCCTTCTTT
D gene: -; clone size: -; V gene: TRBV29-1; J gene: TRBJ2-6; CDR3 protein: CSVLRSSSGANVLTF; CDR3 DNA: TGCAGCGTTCTGAGGTCGAGCTCTGGGGCCAACGTCCTGACTTTC
D gene: TRBD1; clone size: -; V gene: TRBV27; J gene: TRBJ2-7; CDR3 protein: CASSSRGPGQGYEQYF; CDR3 DNA: TGTGCCAGCAGTTCTAGGGGACCGGGACAGGGGTACGAGCAGTACTTC
D gene: -; clone size: -; V gene: TRBV27; J gene: TRBJ2-1; CDR3 protein: CASSSLVGSSYNEQFF; CDR3 DNA: TGTGCCAGCAGTTCCTTGGTGGGGAGCTCCTACAATGAGCAGTTCTTC
D gene: TRBD2; clone size: -; V gene: TRBV15; J gene: TRBJ2-3; CDR3 protein: CATSSELGTSGSYTDTQYF; CDR3 DNA: TGTGCCACCAGCAGTGAATTGGGGACTAGCGGGAGCTACACAGATACGCAGTATTTT
D gene: -; clone size: -; V gene: TRBV11-2; J gene: TRBJ2-7; CDR3 protein: CASSGLINYEQYF; CDR3 DNA: TGTGCCAGCAGCGGGCTGATCAACTACGAGCAGTACTTC
D gene: TRBD1; clone size: -; V gene: TRBV27; J gene: TRBJ2-7; CDR3 protein: CASTGQGVHEQYF; CDR3 DNA: TGTGCCAGCACAGGACAGGGCGTCCACGAGCAGTACTTC
D gene: -; clone size: -; V gene: TRBV13; J gene: TRBJ2-2; CDR3 protein: CASSLLAGELFF; CDR3 DNA: TGTGCCAGCAGCTTACTTGCCGGGGAGCTGTTTTTT
D gene: -; clone size: -; V gene: TRBV18; J gene: TRBJ2-1; CDR3 protein: CASSPLGGARGRTYNEQFF; CDR3 DNA: TGTGCCAGCTCACCCCTGGGGGGAGCCAGAGGACGGACCTACAATGAGCAGTTCTTC
D gene: -; clone size: -; V gene: TRBV5-1; J gene: TRBJ1-4; CDR3 protein: CASSPTGANEKLFF; CDR3 DNA: TGCGCCAGCAGTCCGACGGGGGCTAATGAAAAACTGTTTTTT
D gene: TRBD2; clone size: -; V gene: TRBV11-2; J gene: TRBJ2-2; CDR3 protein: CASKRAGTGELFF; CDR3 DNA: TGTGCCAGCAAAAGAGCGGGGACCGGGGAGCTGTTTTTT
D gene: -; clone size: -; V gene: TRBV18; J gene: TRBJ1-2; CDR3 protein: CASSPGTGGQVGGYTF; CDR3 DNA: TGTGCCAGCTCACCCGGGACCGGGGGGCAAGTAGGTGGCTACACCTTC
D gene: TRBD1; clone size: -; V gene: TRBV15; J gene: TRBJ2-1; CDR3 protein: CATSILPGTGAYNEQFF; CDR3 DNA: TGTGCCACCAGCATATTACCCGGGACAGGAGCCTACAATGAGCAGTTCTTC
D gene: TRBD1; clone size: -; V gene: TRBV30; J gene: TRBJ1-1; CDR3 protein: CAWSEDREAFF; CDR3 DNA: TGTGCCTGGAGTGAGGACAGGGAAGCTTTCTTT
D gene: -; clone size: -; V gene: TRBV5-1; J gene: TRBJ1-5; CDR3 protein: CASSLEGSRNQPQHF; CDR3 DNA: TGCGCCAGCAGCTTGGAGGGGTCCCGCAATCAGCCCCAGCATTTT
D gene: TRBD1; clone size: -; V gene: TRBV28; J gene: TRBJ1-1; CDR3 protein: CASSLSWVGTVSTEAFF; CDR3 DNA: TGTGCCAGCAGTTTATCCTGGGTTGGGACAGTGAGCACTGAAGCTTTCTTT
D gene: TRBD1; clone size: -; V gene: TRBV4-3; J gene: TRBJ2-7; CDR3 protein: CASSQDRQGPWEQYF; CDR3 DNA: TGCGCCAGCAGCCAAGATAGACAGGGACCCTGGGAGCAGTACTTC
D gene: TRBD2; clone size: -; V gene: TRBV19; J gene: TRBJ2-5; CDR3 protein: CASSISSGMETQYF; CDR3 DNA: TGTGCCAGTAGTATAAGTAGCGGGATGGAGACCCAGTACTTC
D gene: TRBD1; clone size: -; V gene: TRBV7-6; J gene: TRBJ2-7; CDR3 protein: CASSPTWDRVGEQYF; CDR3 DNA: TGTGCCAGCAGCCCCACATGGGACAGGGTCGGCGAGCAGTACTTC
D gene: TRBD1; clone size: -; V gene: TRBV11-2; J gene: TRBJ2-7; CDR3 protein: CASSPDRGRDEQYF; CDR3 DNA: TGTGCCAGCAGCCCCGACAGGGGTAGGGACGAGCAGTACTTC
D gene: TRBD1; clone size: -; V gene: TRBV10-2; J gene: TRBJ1-1; CDR3 protein: CASSTFMTGSTEAFF; CDR3 DNA: TGCGCCAGCAGCACCTTTATGACAGGGAGCACTGAAGCTTTCTTT
D gene: -; clone size: -; V gene: TRBV6-5; J gene: TRBJ1-1; CDR3 protein: CASSYNGGRSNTEAFF; CDR3 DNA: TGTGCCAGCAGTTACAACGGGGGACGGTCCAACACTGAAGCTTTCTTT
D gene: -; clone size: once; V gene: TRBV19; J gene: TRBJ1-6; CDR3 protein: CASSTRDRLGPLHF; CDR3 DNA: TGTGCCAGTAGTACCCGTGACAGGCTAGGACCCCTCCACTTT
D gene: TRBD1; clone size: -; V gene: TRBV27; J gene: TRBJ1-5; CDR3 protein: CASSSSDRGNQPQHF; CDR3 DNA: TGTGCCAGCAGTTCCTCGGACAGGGGAAATCAGCCCCAGCATTTT
D gene: TRBD2; clone size: -; V gene: TRBV7-9; J gene: TRBJ2-7; CDR3 protein: CASSSGLAGGKNYEQYF; CDR3 DNA: TGTGCCAGCAGCTCGGGACTAGCGGGAGGAAAAAACTACGAGCAGTACTTC
D gene: -; clone size: -; V gene: TRBV28; J gene: TRBJ1-5; CDR3 protein: CASSLLNQPQHF; CDR3 DNA: TGTGCCAGCAGTTTACTAAATCAGCCCCAGCATTTT
D gene: -; clone size: -; V gene: TRBV12-3/TRBV12-4; J gene: TRBJ1-6; CDR3 protein: CASSFRGGGKLHF; CDR3 DNA: TGTGCCAGCAGTTTCAGGGGAGGGGGTAAACTCCACTTT
D gene: -; clone size: -; V gene: TRBV2; J gene: TRBJ1-2; CDR3 protein: CASSGQMNYGYTF; CDR3 DNA: TGTGCCAGCAGCGGACAGATGAACTATGGCTACACCTTC
D gene: TRBD1; clone size: -; V gene: TRBV28; J gene: TRBJ1-5; CDR3 protein: CASTGDRGPLRLNQPQHF; CDR3 DNA: TGTGCCAGCACGGGGGACAGGGGGCCCCTCCGCCTGAATCAGCCCCAGCATTTT